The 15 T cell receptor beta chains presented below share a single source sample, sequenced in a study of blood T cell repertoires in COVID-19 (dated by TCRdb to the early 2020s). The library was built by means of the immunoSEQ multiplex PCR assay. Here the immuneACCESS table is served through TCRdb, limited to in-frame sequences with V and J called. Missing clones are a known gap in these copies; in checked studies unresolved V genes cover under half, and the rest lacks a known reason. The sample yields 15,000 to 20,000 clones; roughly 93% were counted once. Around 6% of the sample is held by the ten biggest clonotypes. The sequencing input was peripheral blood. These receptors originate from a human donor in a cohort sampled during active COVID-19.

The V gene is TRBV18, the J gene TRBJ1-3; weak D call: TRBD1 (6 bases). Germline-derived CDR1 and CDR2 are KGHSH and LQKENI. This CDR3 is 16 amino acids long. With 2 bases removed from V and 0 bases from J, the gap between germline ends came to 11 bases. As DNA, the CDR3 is TGTGCCAGCTCACCAGTGAGGGGGAACTCTGGAAACACCATATATTTT. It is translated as CASSPVRGNSGNTIYF.

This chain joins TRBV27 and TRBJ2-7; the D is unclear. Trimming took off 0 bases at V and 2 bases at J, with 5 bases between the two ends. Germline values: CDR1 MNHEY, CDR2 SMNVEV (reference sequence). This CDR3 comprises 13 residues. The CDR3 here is CASSLSPTYEQYF. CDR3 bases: TGTGCCAGCAGTTTATCCCCCACCTACGAGCAGTACTTC.

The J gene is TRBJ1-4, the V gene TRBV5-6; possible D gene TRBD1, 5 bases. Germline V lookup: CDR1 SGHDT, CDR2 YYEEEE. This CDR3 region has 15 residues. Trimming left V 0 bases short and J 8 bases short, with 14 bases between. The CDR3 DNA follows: TGTGCCAGCAGCTTGGTGTCCGGGTGGGGCGAAAAACTGTTTTTT. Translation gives CASSLVSGWGEKLFF.

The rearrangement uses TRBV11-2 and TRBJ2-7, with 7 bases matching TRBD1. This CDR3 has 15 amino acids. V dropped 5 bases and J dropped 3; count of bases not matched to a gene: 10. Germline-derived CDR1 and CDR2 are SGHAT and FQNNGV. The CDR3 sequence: CASSVTGFDLYEQYF. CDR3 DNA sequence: TGTGCCAGCAGCGTGACAGGGTTCGATCTCTACGAGCAGTACTTC.

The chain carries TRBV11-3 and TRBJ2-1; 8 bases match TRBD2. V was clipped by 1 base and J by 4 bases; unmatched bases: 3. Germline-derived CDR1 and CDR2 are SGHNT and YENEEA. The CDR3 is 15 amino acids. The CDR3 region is CASSLVAGYYNEQFF. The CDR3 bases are TGTGCCAGCAGCTTAGTAGCGGGGTATTACAATGAGCAGTTCTTC.

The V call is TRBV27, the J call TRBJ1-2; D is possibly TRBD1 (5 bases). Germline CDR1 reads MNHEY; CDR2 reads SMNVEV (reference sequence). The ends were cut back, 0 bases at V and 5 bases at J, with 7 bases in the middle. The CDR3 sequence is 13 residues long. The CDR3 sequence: CASSLSQGYGYTF. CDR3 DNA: TGTGCCAGCAGTTTATCCCAGGGTTATGGCTACACCTTC.

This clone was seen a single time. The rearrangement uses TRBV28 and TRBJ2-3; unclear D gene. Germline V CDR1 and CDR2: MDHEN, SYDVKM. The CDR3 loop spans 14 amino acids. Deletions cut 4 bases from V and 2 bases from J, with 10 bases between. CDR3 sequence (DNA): TGTGCCAGCAGTTCCCCCAGATACACAGATACGCAGTATTTT. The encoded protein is CASSSPRYTDTQYF. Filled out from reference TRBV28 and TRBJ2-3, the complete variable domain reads DVKVTQSSRYLVKRTGEKVFLECVQDMDHENMFWYRQDPGLGLRLIYFSYDVKMKEKGDIPEGYSVSREKKERFSLILESASTNQTSMYLCASSSPRYTDTQYFGPGTRLTVL.

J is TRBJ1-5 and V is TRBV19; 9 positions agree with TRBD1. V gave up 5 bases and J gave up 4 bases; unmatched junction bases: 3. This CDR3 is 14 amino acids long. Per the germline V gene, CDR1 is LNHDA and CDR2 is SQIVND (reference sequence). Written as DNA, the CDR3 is TGTGCCAGTAGTTCACAGGGGGCAAATCAGCCCCAGCATTTT. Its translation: CASSSQGANQPQHF.

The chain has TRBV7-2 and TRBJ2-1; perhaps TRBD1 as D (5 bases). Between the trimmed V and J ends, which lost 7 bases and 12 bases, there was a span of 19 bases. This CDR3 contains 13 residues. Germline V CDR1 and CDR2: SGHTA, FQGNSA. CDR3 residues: CASTPEWGQRQFF. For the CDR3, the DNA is TGTGCCAGCACCCCGGAGTGGGGCCAGAGGCAGTTCTTC.

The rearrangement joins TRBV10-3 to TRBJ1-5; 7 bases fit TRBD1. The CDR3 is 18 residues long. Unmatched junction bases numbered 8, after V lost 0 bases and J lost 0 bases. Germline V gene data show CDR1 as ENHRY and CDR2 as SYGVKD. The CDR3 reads CAISESETGKISNQPQHF. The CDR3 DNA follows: TGTGCCATCAGTGAGTCTGAGACAGGGAAGATTAGCAATCAGCCCCAGCATTTT.

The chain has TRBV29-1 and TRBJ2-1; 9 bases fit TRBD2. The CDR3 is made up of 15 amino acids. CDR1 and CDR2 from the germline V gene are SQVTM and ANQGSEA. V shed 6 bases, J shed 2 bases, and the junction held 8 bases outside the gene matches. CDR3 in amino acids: CSVSPSGITYNEQFF. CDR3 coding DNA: TGCAGCGTCTCCCCTAGCGGGATCACCTACAATGAGCAGTTCTTC.

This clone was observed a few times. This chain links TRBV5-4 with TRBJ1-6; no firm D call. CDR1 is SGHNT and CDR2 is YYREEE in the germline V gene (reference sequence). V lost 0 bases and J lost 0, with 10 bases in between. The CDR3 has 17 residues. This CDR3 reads CASSLADTSSYNSPLHF. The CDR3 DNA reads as TGTGCCAGCAGCTTGGCCGACACCAGCTCCTATAATTCACCCCTCCACTTT.

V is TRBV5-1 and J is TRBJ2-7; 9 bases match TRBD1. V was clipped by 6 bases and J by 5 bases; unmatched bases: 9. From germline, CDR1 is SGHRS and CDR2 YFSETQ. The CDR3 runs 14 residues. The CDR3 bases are TGCGCCAGCACTGGACAGGGGAGCTTTGACGAGCAGTACTTC. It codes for CASTGQGSFDEQYF. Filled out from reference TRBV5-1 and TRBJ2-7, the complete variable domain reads KAGVTQTPRYLIKTRGQQVTLSCSPISGHRSVSWYQQTPGQGLQFLFEYFSETQRNKGNFPGRFSGRQFSNSRSEMNVSTLELGDSALYLCASTGQGSFDEQYFGPGTRLTVT.

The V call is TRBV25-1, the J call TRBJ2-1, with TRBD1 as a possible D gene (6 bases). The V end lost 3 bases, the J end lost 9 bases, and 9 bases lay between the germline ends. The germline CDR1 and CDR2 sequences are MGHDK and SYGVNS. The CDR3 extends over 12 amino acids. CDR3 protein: CASSDLGGEQFF. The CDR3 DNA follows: TGTGCCAGCAGTGACCTAGGGGGTGAGCAGTTCTTC. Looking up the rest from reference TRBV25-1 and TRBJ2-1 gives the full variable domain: EADIYQTPRYLVIGTGKKITLECSQTMGHDKMYWYQQDPGMELHLIHYSYGVNSTEKGDLSSESTVSRIRTEHFPLTLESARPSHTSQYLCASSDLGGEQFFGPGTRLTVL.

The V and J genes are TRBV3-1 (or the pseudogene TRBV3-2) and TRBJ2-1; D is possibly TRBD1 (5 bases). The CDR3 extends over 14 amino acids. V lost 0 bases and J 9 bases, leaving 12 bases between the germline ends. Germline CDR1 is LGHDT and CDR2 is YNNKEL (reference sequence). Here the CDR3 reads CASSQEGVGAEQFF. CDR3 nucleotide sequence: TGTGCCAGCAGCCAAGAAGGGGTTGGGGCTGAGCAGTTCTTC.